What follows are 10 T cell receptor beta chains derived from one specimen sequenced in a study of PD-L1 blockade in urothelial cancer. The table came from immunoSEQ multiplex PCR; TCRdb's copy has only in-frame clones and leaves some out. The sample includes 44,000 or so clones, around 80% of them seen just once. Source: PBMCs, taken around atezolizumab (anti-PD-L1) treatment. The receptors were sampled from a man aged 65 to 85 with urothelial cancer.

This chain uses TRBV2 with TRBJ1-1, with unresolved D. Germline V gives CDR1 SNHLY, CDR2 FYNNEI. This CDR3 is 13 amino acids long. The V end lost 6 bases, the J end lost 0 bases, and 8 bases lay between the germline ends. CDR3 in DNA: TGTGCCAGCAGCGCTGACATGAACACTGAAGCTTTCTTT. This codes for CASSADMNTEAFF.

The CDR3 sequence: CASSLGGRGGSTEAFF. The CDR3 DNA reads TGTGCCAGCAGCTTAGGAGGCCGAGGGGGATCCACTGAAGCTTTCTTT. The chain joins TRBV7-9 to TRBJ1-1; a possible D gene is TRBD1 (6 bases). The CDR3 has 16 residues. In germline, CDR1 is SEHNR, CDR2 FQNEAQ (reference sequence). V lost 1 base and J 4 bases, leaving 16 bases between the germline ends.

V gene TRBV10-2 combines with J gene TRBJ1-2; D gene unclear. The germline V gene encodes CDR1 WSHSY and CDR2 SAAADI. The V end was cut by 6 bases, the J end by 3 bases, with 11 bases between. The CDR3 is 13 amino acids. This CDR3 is CASRVGEDYGYTF. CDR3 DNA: TGCGCCAGCAGGGTCGGGGAGGACTATGGCTACACCTTC.

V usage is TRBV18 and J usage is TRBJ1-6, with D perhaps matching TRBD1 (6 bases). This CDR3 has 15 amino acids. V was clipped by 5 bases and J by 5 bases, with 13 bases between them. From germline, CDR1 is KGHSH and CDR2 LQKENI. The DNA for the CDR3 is TGTGCCAGCTCAGTACCGGGACAAGATAATTCACCCCTCCACTTT. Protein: CASSVPGQDNSPLHF. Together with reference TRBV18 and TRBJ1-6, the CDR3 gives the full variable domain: NAGVMQNPRHLVRRRGQEARLRCSPMKGHSHVYWYRQLPEEGLKFMVYLQKENIIDESGMPKERFSAEFPKEGPSILRIQQVVRGDSAAYFCASSVPGQDNSPLHFGNGTRLTVT.

CDR3 in DNA: TGTGCCAGCAGTGACGCTACCAGGGTCGGCAGTGAAGCTTTCTTT. It encodes CASSDATRVGSEAFF. The V call is TRBV25-1, the J call TRBJ1-1; D perhaps matches TRBD1 (5 bases). Deletions cut 3 bases from V and 7 bases from J, with 18 bases between. The CDR3 is 15 residues long. Germline values: CDR1 MGHDK, CDR2 SYGVNS.

The chain's CDR3 is CASSPNSNYGYTF. The CDR3 nucleotides are TGTGCCAGCTCACCAAACAGCAACTATGGCTACACCTTC. This chain uses TRBV18 with TRBJ1-2, with D uncertain. The V gene's germline CDR1 is KGHSH and CDR2 LQKENI. The CDR3 sequence is 13 residues long. Trimming shortened V by 2 bases and J by 2 bases, and 6 bases separated the two germline ends.

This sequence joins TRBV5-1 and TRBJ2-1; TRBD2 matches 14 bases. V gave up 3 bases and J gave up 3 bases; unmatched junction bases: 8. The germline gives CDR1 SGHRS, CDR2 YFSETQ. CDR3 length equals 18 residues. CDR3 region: CASSSGTSGRYIYNEQFF. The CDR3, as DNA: TGCGCCAGCAGCTCCGGGACTAGCGGGAGATATATCTACAATGAGCAGTTCTTC.

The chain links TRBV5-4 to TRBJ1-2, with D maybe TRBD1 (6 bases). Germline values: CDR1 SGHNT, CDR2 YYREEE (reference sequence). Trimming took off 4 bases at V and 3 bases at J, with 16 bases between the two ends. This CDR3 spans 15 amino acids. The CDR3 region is CASSPTTGNDYGYTF. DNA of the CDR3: TGTGCCAGCAGCCCAACCACAGGGAATGACTATGGCTACACCTTC.

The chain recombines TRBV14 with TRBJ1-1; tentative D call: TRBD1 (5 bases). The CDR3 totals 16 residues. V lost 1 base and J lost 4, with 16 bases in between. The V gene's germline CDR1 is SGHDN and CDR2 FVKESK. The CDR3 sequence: CASSQGKEGSFTEAFF. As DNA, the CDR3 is TGTGCCAGCAGCCAAGGTAAGGAGGGGAGTTTCACTGAAGCTTTCTTT.

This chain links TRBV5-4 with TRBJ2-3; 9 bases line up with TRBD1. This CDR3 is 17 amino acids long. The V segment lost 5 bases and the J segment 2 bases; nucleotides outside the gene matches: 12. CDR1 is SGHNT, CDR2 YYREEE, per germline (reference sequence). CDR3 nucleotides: TGTGCCAGCAGATTCGCGCCGGGACAGGGACCCACAGATACGCAGTATTTT. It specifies CASRFAPGQGPTDTQYF.